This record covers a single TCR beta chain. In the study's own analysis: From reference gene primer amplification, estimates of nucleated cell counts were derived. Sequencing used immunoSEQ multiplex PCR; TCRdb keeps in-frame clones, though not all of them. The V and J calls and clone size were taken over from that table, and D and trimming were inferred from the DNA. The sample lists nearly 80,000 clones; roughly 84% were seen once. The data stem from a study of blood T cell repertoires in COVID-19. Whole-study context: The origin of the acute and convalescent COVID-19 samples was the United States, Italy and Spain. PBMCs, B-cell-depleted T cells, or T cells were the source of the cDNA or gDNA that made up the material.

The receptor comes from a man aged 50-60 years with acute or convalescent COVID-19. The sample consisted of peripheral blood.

The CDR3 loop is CASSLDRGPYEQYF. In nucleotides, the CDR3 is TGTGCCAGCAGCTTAGATAGAGGCCCCTACGAGCAGTACTTC. The rearrangement links TRBV11-2 to TRBJ2-7, with D uncertain. CDR1 is SGHAT and CDR2 is FQNNGV in the germline V gene. The CDR3 has 14 amino acids. V was shortened by 0 bases and J by 2 bases, with 8 bases between the two germline ends.